Listed here are 17 T cell receptor beta chains from one sample, sequenced in a study of T cell changes during pregnancy in multiple sclerosis. The table came from immunoSEQ multiplex PCR; TCRdb's copy has only in-frame clones and leaves some out. The sample carries 40,000 or so clones, more than 80% recorded once. This sample comprised CD4+ T cells from peripheral blood mononuclear cells, obtained in the third trimester of pregnancy. All receptors derive from a female donor with multiple sclerosis, enrolled in a pregnancy study.

The chain combines TRBV5-4 with TRBJ2-1, with D possibly matching TRBD2 (6 bases). The length of the CDR3 is 15 residues. Between the trimmed V and J ends, which lost 0 bases and 9 bases, there was a span of 16 bases. Per the germline V gene, CDR1 is SGHNT and CDR2 is YYREEE (reference sequence). The CDR3 spells CASSLAGGASLEQFF. DNA for the CDR3: TGTGCCAGCAGCTTGGCCGGCGGGGCGTCTCTTGAGCAGTTCTTC.

The chain employs TRBV7-8 and TRBJ1-2; D not certain. Germline V gene data show CDR1 as SGHVS and CDR2 as FQNEAQ. The CDR3 has 12 amino acids. V was trimmed by 4 bases and J by 5 bases, leaving 8 bases between them. The CDR3 protein is CASSYWEYGYTF. As DNA, the CDR3 is TGTGCCAGCAGCTACTGGGAGTATGGCTACACCTTC.

The rearrangement joins TRBV7-9 to TRBJ2-3; the D is unclear. This CDR3 is built from 16 residues. The V gene's germline CDR1 is SEHNR and CDR2 FQNEAQ (reference sequence). V lost 0 bases, J lost 3 bases, and 13 bases lay in between. CDR3 protein: CASSLASAGFTDTQYF. DNA for the CDR3: TGTGCCAGCAGCTTAGCGTCGGCAGGTTTTACAGATACGCAGTATTTT.

The gene calls are TRBV7-9 and TRBJ2-2; TRBD2 aligns across 9 bases. V gave up 4 bases and J gave up 6 bases; unmatched junction bases: 12. This CDR3 spans 17 amino acids. Germline values: CDR1 SEHNR, CDR2 FQNEAQ (reference sequence). The CDR3: CASSWTGGRASPGELFF. The CDR3 DNA reads TGTGCCAGCAGCTGGACTGGCGGGAGGGCCAGTCCCGGGGAGCTGTTTTTT. Filled out from reference TRBV7-9 and TRBJ2-2, the complete variable domain reads DTGVSQNPRHKITKRGQNVTFRCDPISEHNRLYWYRQTLGQGPEFLTYFQNEAQLEKSRLLSDRFSAERPKGSFSTLEIQRTEQGDSAMYLCASSWTGGRASPGELFFGEGSRLTVL.

The chain joins TRBV7-3 to TRBJ2-2, with TRBD2 as a possible D gene (6 bases). Per the germline V gene, CDR1 is SGHTA and CDR2 is FQGTGA. CDR3 length: 13 amino acids. With 5 bases removed from V and 7 bases from J, the gap between germline ends came to 11 bases. CDR3 DNA sequence: TGTGCCAGCAGCCCTCGACTAGGCGGGGAGCTGTTTTTT. Translating gives CASSPRLGGELFF.

This chain links TRBV5-6 with TRBJ2-7; a possible D gene is TRBD1 (5 bases). The CDR3 extends over 12 amino acids. The V gene lost 0 bases and the J gene lost 7 bases, with 8 bases spanning the gap. Per germline, CDR1 SGHDT and CDR2 YYEEEE. The CDR3, as DNA: TGTGCCAGCAGCTTGGGGCAGGGTGAGCAGTACTTC. Protein: CASSLGQGEQYF.

V is TRBV30 and J is TRBJ1-3; D not certain. Germline V gene sequence: CDR1 GTSNPN, CDR2 SVGIG (reference sequence). The ends were cut back, 0 bases at V and 0 bases at J, with 21 bases in the middle. The CDR3 runs to 19 residues. The CDR3 sequence: CAWSVLQNIGALSGNTIYF. The CDR3 coding sequence is TGTGCCTGGAGTGTACTGCAGAATATCGGAGCCCTCTCTGGAAACACCATATATTTT.

This clone is medium-sized in the sample. The identical CDR3 is also encoded by other nucleotide sequences in the sample. The J gene is TRBJ1-4, the V gene TRBV14, with D possibly matching TRBD1 (5 bases). Germline assignment: CDR1 SGHDN and CDR2 FVKESK. The V gene lost 4 bases and the J gene lost 2 bases, with 5 bases spanning the gap. CDR3 length: 13 amino acids. Written as DNA, the CDR3 is TGTGCCAGCAGCCGGGGCACTAATGAAAAACTGTTTTTT. The encoded protein is CASSRGTNEKLFF.

This clone occurred once. The V gene is TRBV4-1, the J gene TRBJ2-5; 9 bases align to TRBD1. The better agreement between TRBJ2-7 and the DNA end casts doubt on the J call. Germline V gene data show CDR1 as MGHRA and CDR2 as YSYEKL. This CDR3 comprises 17 residues. The CDR3 region is CASSQGGITDRGYEQYF. CDR3 nucleotides: TGCGCCAGCAGCCAAGGAGGGATTACGGACAGGGGCTACGAGCAGTACTTC.

This chain uses TRBV10-1 with TRBJ2-1, with D possibly being TRBD1 (6 bases). The CDR3 spans 14 residues. CDR1 WNHNN and CDR2 SYGVQD come from the germline V gene (reference sequence). V lost 4 bases and J 3 bases, leaving 10 bases between the germline ends. CDR3 in amino acids: CASSVRDIYNEQFF. The DNA for the CDR3 is TGCGCCAGCAGTGTCCGGGACATCTACAATGAGCAGTTCTTC.

The V gene is TRBV19, the J gene TRBJ2-6; 9 nucleotides match TRBD1. The CDR3 spans 17 residues. Germline V CDR1 and CDR2: LNHDA, SQIVND (reference sequence). The ends lost 7 bases at V and 0 bases at J; junction bases unmatched: 7. The CDR3, as DNA: TGTGCCAGTACCACCGGGACAGGGCGCTCTGGGGCCAACGTCCTGACTTTC. Translation gives CASTTGTGRSGANVLTF. The full variable domain, rest sourced from reference TRBV19 and TRBJ2-6, is DGGITQSPKYLFRKEGQNVTLSCEQNLNHDAMYWYRQDPGQGLRLIYYSQIVNDFQKGDIAEGYSVSREKKESFPLTVTSAQKNPTAFYLCASTTGTGRSGANVLTFGAGSRLTVL.

J is TRBJ2-5 and V is TRBV5-1; TRBD1 is a possible D gene (5 bases). CDR1 and CDR2 from the germline V gene are SGHRS and YFSETQ. The CDR3 length is 13 residues. Trimming cost V 5 bases and J 4 bases, with 12 bases left between them. CDR3 nucleotides: TGCGCCAGCAGTCAGGGAAGGGGAGAGACCCAGTACTTC. Its protein product is CASSQGRGETQYF.

CDR3 residues: CASSLSAEAGNQPQHF. The CDR3 nucleotides read TGTGCCAGCAGTTTATCCGCAGAGGCGGGGAATCAGCCCCAGCATTTT. The chain links TRBV28 to TRBJ1-5; D unclear. From germline, CDR1 is MDHEN and CDR2 SYDVKM. V lost 1 base, J lost 4 bases, and 14 bases lay in between. The CDR3 has 16 amino acids.

This clone was detected a few times. The chain links TRBV5-4 to TRBJ2-1; TRBD2 aligns across 9 bases. The V gene's germline CDR1 is SGHNT and CDR2 YYREEE (reference sequence). J was trimmed by 7 bases and V by 0 bases; bases with no gene match: 8. There are 16 residues in the CDR3. CDR3 DNA: TGTGCCAGCAGCTTGGATAGGGCTAGCGGGATGAATGAGCAGTTCTTC. Residues: CASSLDRASGMNEQFF. The full variable domain, completed using reference TRBV5-4 and TRBJ2-1, is ETGVTQSPTHLIKTRGQQVTLRCSSQSGHNTVSWYQQALGQGPQFIFQYYREEENGRGNFPPRFSGLQFPNYSSELNVNALELDDSALYLCASSLDRASGMNEQFFGPGTRLTVL.

CDR3 DNA: TGTGCCTGGAGTGCCCTAAAGCAGTTCTTC. Amino acid sequence: CAWSALKQFF. The genes are TRBV30 and TRBJ2-1, with D uncertain. The V end lost 1 base, the J end lost 11 bases, and 6 bases lay between the germline ends. Germline CDR1 GTSNPN, CDR2 SVGIG (reference sequence). This CDR3 spans 10 amino acids.

The gene calls are TRBV7-8 and TRBJ2-2; tentative D call: TRBD2 (5 bases). With 4 bases removed from V and 6 bases from J, the gap between germline ends came to 18 bases. The CDR3 runs to 16 residues. The germline gives CDR1 SGHVS, CDR2 FQNEAQ. Here the CDR3 DNA reads TGTGCCAGCAGCTCAGATAGCGAGAGTCGGTCCGGGGAGCTGTTTTTT. It codes for CASSSDSESRSGELFF.

V gene TRBV5-4 combines with J gene TRBJ2-1, with D possibly TRBD2 on 6 matching bases. Germline V CDR1 and CDR2: SGHNT, YYREEE (reference sequence). The V gene lost 5 bases and the J gene lost 8 bases, with 14 bases spanning the gap. The CDR3 sequence is 13 residues long. The DNA of the CDR3 is TGTGCCAGCAGAACGGGAGTAGGGGATGAGCAGTTCTTC. It translates to CASRTGVGDEQFF. Using reference TRBV5-4 and TRBJ2-1 for the parts outside the CDR3, the full variable domain is ETGVTQSPTHLIKTRGQQVTLRCSSQSGHNTVSWYQQALGQGPQFIFQYYREEENGRGNFPPRFSGLQFPNYSSELNVNALELDDSALYLCASRTGVGDEQFFGPGTRLTVL.